These T cell receptor beta chains were read from a single sample in a study of T-cell memory formation after mild COVID-19. From the 5' RACE reads, TCRdb called clonotypes with MiXCR, one entry per CDR3 protein. The sample carries about 470,000 distinct CDR3 sequences, around a sixth recorded once. Material: PBMCs or a T cell subset sorted from them (not recorded which). These receptors all come from an adult woman who had mild COVID-19 (a few samples of this study predate the infection). Cell type and time point are not known. Each CDR3 is given with its conserved first and last residue. D genes are given only for firm matches. Some rows mark clone size as missing; the rest say once, few, many or name a class of expanded clone.

D,size,V,J,DNA,CDR3
-,few,TRBV20-1,TRBJ1-5,TGCAGTGCTAGAGAGGACCCTAATCAGCCCCAGCATTTT,CSAREDPNQPQHF
TRBD2,-,TRBV20-1,TRBJ2-2,TGCAGTGCTATGTCTAGCGGGAGTTTCAACACCGGGGAGCTGTTTTTT,CSAMSSGSFNTGELFF
-,few,TRBV7-9,TRBJ2-7,TGTGCCAGCGGGGCAGGGGAGGAGCAGTACTTC,CASGAGEEQYF
TRBD1,-,TRBV30,TRBJ2-7,TGTGCCGGGAGGGGACAGGGGGACTCCTACGAGCAGTACTTC,CAGRGQGDSYEQYF
-,-,TRBV9,TRBJ2-2,TGTGCCAGCAGCGTCTCGGGGAACACCGGGGAGCTGTTTTTT,CASSVSGNTGELFF
TRBD2,few,TRBV20-1,TRBJ2-1,TGCAGTGCTGGGGGGACTAGCGGGGACGCGAGGCAGTTCTTC,CSAGGTSGDARQFF
-,-,TRBV12-3/TRBV12-4,TRBJ2-2,TGTGCCAGCAGTTTATTGCGGGGAGTTACCGGGGAGCTGTTTTTT,CASSLLRGVTGELFF
-,-,TRBV5-4,TRBJ2-7,TGTGCCAGCAGCCGTCGGACAGTTCAGTCCTACGAGCAGTACTTC,CASSRRTVQSYEQYF
TRBD1,few,TRBV25-1,TRBJ1-2,TGTGCCAGCAGATCGAAGACAGGGCCCTATGGCTACACCTTC,CASRSKTGPYGYTF
-,-,TRBV10-3,TRBJ1-4,TGTGCCATCAGTGATATTTTGGGTGAAAAACTGTTTTTT,CAISDILGEKLFF
TRBD1,few,TRBV18,TRBJ1-1,TGTGCCAGCTCACGAAGCGGACAGGGACGGACTGAAGCTTTCTTT,CASSRSGQGRTEAFF
-,few,TRBV11-2,TRBJ2-5,TGTGCCAGCAACCCTCGGGGGTACGGTGAGACCCAGTACTTC,CASNPRGYGETQYF
TRBD1,few,TRBV12-3/TRBV12-4,TRBJ2-1,TGTGCCATCCCGGGACAGGGAAGCGATGAGCAGTTCTTC,CAIPGQGSDEQFF
TRBD1,once,TRBV24-1,TRBJ2-7,TGTGCCACCAGTGACCACGGACAGGGAAAAGGCAACGAGCAGTACTTC,CATSDHGQGKGNEQYF
TRBD2,few,TRBV4-2,TRBJ2-5,TGTGCCAGCAGCCAGCTGGGACTAGTGGGGGAGACCCAGTACTTC,CASSQLGLVGETQYF
TRBD1,-,TRBV24-1,TRBJ2-2,TGTGCCACCAGTGATCCCCCGGGACAGGGGGTCGCGAACACCGGGGAGCTGTTTTTT,CATSDPPGQGVANTGELFF
TRBD2,-,TRBV12-3/TRBV12-4,TRBJ2-3,TGTGCCAGCAGCCCCGGGACTAGCGGGATTGAGGGTCATACGCAGTATTTT,CASSPGTSGIEGHTQYF
-,-,TRBV12-3/TRBV12-4,TRBJ1-6,TGTGCCAGCAGCTCTACATTCAAACAACGCTCCTATAATTCACCCCTCCACTTT,CASSSTFKQRSYNSPLHF
TRBD2,-,TRBV27,TRBJ2-1,TGTGCCAGCACACGAGTAGCGGGGGGTCACAATGAGCAGTTCTTC,CASTRVAGGHNEQFF
TRBD2,many,TRBV7-9,TRBJ2-5,TGTGCCAGCAGTACGCTAGCGGGGGGCGCTACGCAAGAGACCCAGTACTTC,CASSTLAGGATQETQYF
-,-,TRBV19,TRBJ2-1,TGTGCCAGTAGTCGATGGGACAATGAGCAGTTCTTC,CASSRWDNEQFF